The 9 T cell receptor beta chains presented below share a single source sample, sequenced in a study of CD8+CD57+ T cells in acquired aplastic anemia. CDR3 and TCR beta VDJ profiling relied on genomic DNA as the template. TCRdb reprocessed the reads via MiXCR and lists one record per CDR3 protein. The table shows about 220,000 distinct CDR3 sequences, with 30% to 40% occurring only once. Sequenced material: sorted CD4+, CD8+, or CD8+CD57+ T cells (not recorded which) from PBMCs. The receptor set was obtained from a human donor in good health, serving as a control.

This clonotype appeared many times. The rearrangement joins TRBV29-1 to TRBJ2-1; D may be TRBD1 (6 bases). This CDR3 comprises 14 residues. Trimming stripped 8 bases from V and 7 bases from J, with 21 bases between. The germline CDR1 and CDR2 sequences are SQVTM and ANQGSEA. This CDR3 reads CSLSGTGLLNEQFF. The CDR3 nucleotides are TGCAGCCTCTCAGGTACAGGGTTATTGAATGAGCAGTTCTTC.

This clonotype has ten or more counts. The rearrangement joins TRBV29-1 to TRBJ1-2, with D perhaps matching TRBD1 (6 bases). The CDR3 runs 13 residues. Trimming removed 7 bases at V and 4 bases at J, with 16 bases between. Per the germline V gene, CDR1 is SQVTM and CDR2 is ANQGSEA. CDR3 sequence: CSGFVGGSYGYTF. For the CDR3, the DNA is TGCAGCGGATTCGTCGGGGGCAGCTATGGCTACACCTTC. Looking up the rest from reference TRBV29-1 and TRBJ1-2 gives the full variable domain: SAVISQKPSRDICQRGTSLTIQCQVDSQVTMMFWYRQQPGQSLTLIATANQGSEATYESGFVIDKFPISRPNLTFSTLTVSNMSPEDSSIYLCSGFVGGSYGYTFGSGTRLTVV.

The chain carries TRBV24-1 and TRBJ2-1, with 9 bases fitting TRBD1. Per the germline V gene, CDR1 is KGHDR and CDR2 is SFDVKD. The CDR3 runs to 15 residues. The junction had 7 bases not matched to a gene; V was cut back by 8 bases and J by 3 bases. CDR3 in amino acids: CATNEPTGGYNEQFF. The CDR3 nucleotides are TGTGCCACCAATGAACCGACAGGGGGCTACAATGAGCAGTTCTTC.

This clonotype was picked up many times. The J gene is TRBJ1-3, the V gene TRBV7-9; TRBD1 aligns across 7 bases. This CDR3 region has 14 residues. J gave up 2 bases and V 2 bases, and 0 bases lay outside the gene matches. Germline-derived CDR1 and CDR2 are SEHNR and FQNEAQ (reference sequence). As DNA, the CDR3 is TGTGCCAGCAGCTTACAGGGGGCTGGAAACACCATATATTTT. Translated: CASSLQGAGNTIYF.

The chain uses TRBV6-1 and TRBJ1-6, with no clear D. With 7 bases removed from V and 13 bases from J, the gap between germline ends came to 17 bases. The CDR3 contains 13 residues. CDR1 is MNHNS, CDR2 SASEGT, per germline. The CDR3 is CASKRPISSPLHF. CDR3 nucleotides: TGTGCCAGCAAACGGCCGATCTCTTCTCCCCTCCACTTT.

The chain uses TRBV7-8 and TRBJ1-1; possible D gene TRBD1, 5 bases. CDR3 length: 14 residues. Germline V gene lookup returns CDR1 SGHVS and CDR2 FQNEAQ. The V and J ends lost 5 bases and 4 bases respectively, with 14 bases between them. The CDR3 sequence: CASSPRQFLTEAFF. The CDR3 nucleotides are TGTGCCAGCAGCCCAAGACAGTTCCTCACTGAAGCTTTCTTT.

This clonotype appeared a single time. Here the CDR3 DNA reads TGTGCCAGCAGCTCAACAAACAATGAGCAGTTCTTC. It specifies CASSSTNNEQFF. The rearrangement links TRBV7-9 to TRBJ2-1; D is uncertain. V lost 4 bases and J lost 5, with 6 bases in between. The CDR3 extends over 12 amino acids. Germline V gives CDR1 SEHNR, CDR2 FQNEAQ (reference sequence).

Many counts were recorded for this clonotype. The chain is built from TRBV4-2 and TRBJ1-5, with 7 bases matching TRBD1. This CDR3 is built from 16 residues. The germline gives CDR1 LGHNA, CDR2 YNFKEQ. V gave up 0 bases and J gave up 4 bases; unmatched junction bases: 6. In DNA, the CDR3 is TGTGCCAGCAGCCAAGATCAGTCAGGGGGGAATCAGCCCCAGCATTTT. It translates to CASSQDQSGGNQPQHF.

In this sample, this clonotype turned up a few times. This rearrangement joins TRBV11-2 to TRBJ2-3, with TRBD2 identical over 10 bases. CDR1 and CDR2 from the germline V gene are SGHAT and FQNNGV. The CDR3 runs 15 residues. V shed 4 bases, J shed 6 bases, and the junction held 7 bases outside the gene matches. The CDR3 loop is CASSSGLASSDTQYF. CDR3 coding DNA: TGTGCCAGCAGCTCGGGACTAGCGTCGTCGGATACGCAGTATTTT.